A single TCR beta chain is shown here with its context. What it binds is unknown. TCRdb independently ran MiXCR on the 5' RACE reads; one entry per CDR3 protein. The table has 400,000 to 500,000 distinct CDR3 sequences, roughly 20% seen once. This specimen belongs to a study of T-cell memory formation after mild COVID-19. Study-level results: Certain responding clones were present in pre-infection memory, suggesting participation of cross-reactive memory. From day 15 to 85, contracting clones were balanced between CD4 and CD8, whereas later expanders leaned toward CD4+.

This receptor was obtained from an adult woman who had mild COVID-19 (a few samples of this study predate the infection). Cell type and time point are not known. The sequenced sample was PBMCs or a T cell subset sorted from them (not recorded which).

The CDR3 spells CASSRPTGADYGYTF. Here the CDR3 DNA reads TGTGCCAGCAGTCGACCGACAGGGGCCGACTATGGCTACACCTTC. V gene TRBV12-3 or TRBV12-4 combines with J gene TRBJ1-2; 8 bases map to TRBD1. The J segment lost 3 bases and the V segment lost 5 bases, leaving 8 bases of the junction unmatched. The CDR3 runs to 15 residues.